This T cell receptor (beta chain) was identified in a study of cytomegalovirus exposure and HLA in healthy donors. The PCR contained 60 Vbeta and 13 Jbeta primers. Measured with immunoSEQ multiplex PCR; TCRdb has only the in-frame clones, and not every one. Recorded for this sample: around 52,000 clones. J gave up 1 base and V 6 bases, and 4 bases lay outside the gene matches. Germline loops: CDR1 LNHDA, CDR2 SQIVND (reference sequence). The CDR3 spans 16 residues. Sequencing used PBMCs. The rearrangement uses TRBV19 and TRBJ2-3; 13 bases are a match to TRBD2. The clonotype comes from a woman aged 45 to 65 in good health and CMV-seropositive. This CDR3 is CASRETSGGRTDTQYF. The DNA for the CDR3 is TGTGCCAGTAGGGAGACTAGCGGGGGGCGCACAGATACGCAGTATTTT.